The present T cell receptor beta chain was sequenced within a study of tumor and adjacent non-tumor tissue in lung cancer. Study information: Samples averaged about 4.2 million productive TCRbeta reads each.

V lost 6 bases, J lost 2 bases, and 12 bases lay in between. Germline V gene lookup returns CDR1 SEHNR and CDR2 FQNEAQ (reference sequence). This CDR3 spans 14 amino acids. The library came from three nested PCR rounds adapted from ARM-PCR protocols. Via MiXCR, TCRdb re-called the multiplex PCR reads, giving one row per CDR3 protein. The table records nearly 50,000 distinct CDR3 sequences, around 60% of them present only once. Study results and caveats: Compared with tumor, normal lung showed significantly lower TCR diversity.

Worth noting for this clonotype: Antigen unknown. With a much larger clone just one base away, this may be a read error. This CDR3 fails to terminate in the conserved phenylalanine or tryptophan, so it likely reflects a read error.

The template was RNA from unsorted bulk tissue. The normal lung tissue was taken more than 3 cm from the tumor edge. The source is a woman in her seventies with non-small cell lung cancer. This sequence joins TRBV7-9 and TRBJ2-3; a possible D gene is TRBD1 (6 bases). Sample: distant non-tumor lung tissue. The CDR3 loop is CASRPRDNTDTQYL. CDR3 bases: TGTGCCAGCAGGCCACGGGACAACACAGATACGCAGTATTTA.